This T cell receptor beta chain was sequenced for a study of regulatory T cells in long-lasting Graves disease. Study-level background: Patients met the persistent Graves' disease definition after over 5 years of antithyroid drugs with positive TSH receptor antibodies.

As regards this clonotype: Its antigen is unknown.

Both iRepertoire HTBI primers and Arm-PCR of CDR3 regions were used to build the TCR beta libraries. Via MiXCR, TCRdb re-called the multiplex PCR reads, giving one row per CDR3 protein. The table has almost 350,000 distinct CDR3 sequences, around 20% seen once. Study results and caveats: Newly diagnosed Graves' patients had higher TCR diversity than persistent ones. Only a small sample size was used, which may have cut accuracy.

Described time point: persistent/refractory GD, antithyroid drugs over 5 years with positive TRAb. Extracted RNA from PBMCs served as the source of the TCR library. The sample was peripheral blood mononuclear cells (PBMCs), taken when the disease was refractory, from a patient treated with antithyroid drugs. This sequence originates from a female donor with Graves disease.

The DNA of the CDR3 is TGTGCCAGTAGTACGGGACTAGCGGGAGGGCGTCGCTACGAGCAGTACTTC. Translated: CASSTGLAGGRRYEQYF. The rearrangement links TRBV19 to TRBJ2-7; 16 nucleotides agree with TRBD2. Germline-derived CDR1 and CDR2 are LNHDA and SQIVND (reference sequence). CDR3 length equals 17 residues. With 4 bases clipped from V and 3 bases from J, the junction kept 6 bases outside the gene matches.